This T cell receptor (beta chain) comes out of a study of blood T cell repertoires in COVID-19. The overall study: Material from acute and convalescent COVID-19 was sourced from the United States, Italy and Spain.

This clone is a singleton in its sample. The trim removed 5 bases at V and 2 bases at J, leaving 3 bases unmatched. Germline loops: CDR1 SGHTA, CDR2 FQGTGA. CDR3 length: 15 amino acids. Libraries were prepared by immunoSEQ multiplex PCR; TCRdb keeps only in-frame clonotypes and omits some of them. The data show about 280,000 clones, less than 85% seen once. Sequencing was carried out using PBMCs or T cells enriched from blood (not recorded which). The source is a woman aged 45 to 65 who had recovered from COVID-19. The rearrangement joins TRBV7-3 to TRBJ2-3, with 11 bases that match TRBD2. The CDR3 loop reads CASSIAGGYTDTQYF. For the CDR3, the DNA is TGTGCCAGCAGCATAGCGGGGGGGTACACAGATACGCAGTATTTT.